This TCR beta chain was captured by sequencing in a study of cytomegalovirus exposure and HLA in healthy donors. Whole-study results and caveats: In an earlier analysis, most TCR beta V segments were productive about 87% or about 30% of the time. Rates of TCR association differed by HLA locus in a later analysis, with DRB1 highest and HLA-C lowest.

Samples came from healthy bone marrow donors. The ends were cut back, 4 bases at V and 10 bases at J, with 20 bases in the middle. Germline-derived CDR1 and CDR2 are MNHEY and SVGAGI. The CDR3 is 16 residues long. The study ran its PCR with 60 Vbeta and 13 Jbeta primers. Profiling relied on immunoSEQ multiplex PCR, and the TCRdb table lists in-frame clones only, not all of them. Of around 120,000 clones in the sample, less than 85% were seen once. To note about this clone: Its antigen is unidentified.

Sequenced material: PBMCs. The sequence was collected from a woman aged 40-49 years in good health and CMV-seronegative. The rearrangement links TRBV6-5 to TRBJ1-6, with a weak D call TRBD1 (6 bases). CDR3 sequence: CASSFYRDLLKSPLHF. The CDR3 nucleotides read TGTGCCAGCAGTTTCTACAGGGATCTTCTTAAGTCACCCCTCCACTTT.